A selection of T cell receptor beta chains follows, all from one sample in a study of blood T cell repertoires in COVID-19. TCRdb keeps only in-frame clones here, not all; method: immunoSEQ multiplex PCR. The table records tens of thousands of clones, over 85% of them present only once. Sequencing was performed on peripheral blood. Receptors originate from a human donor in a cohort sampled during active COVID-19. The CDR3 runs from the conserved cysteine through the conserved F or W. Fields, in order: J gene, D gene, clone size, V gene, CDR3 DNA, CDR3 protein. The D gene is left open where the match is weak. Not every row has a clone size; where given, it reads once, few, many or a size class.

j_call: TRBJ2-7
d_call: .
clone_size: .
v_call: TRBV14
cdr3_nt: TGTGCCAGCAGCTCGATGTCAGGGGAATCCTACGAGCAGTACTTC
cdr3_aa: CASSSMSGESYEQYF

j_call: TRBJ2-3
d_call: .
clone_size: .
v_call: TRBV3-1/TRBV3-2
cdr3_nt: TGTGCCAGCAGCCAAGTCCGCGCGGATACGCAGTATTTT
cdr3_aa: CASSQVRADTQYF

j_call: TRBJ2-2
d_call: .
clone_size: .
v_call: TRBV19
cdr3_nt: TGTGCCAGTATCCGATCGGCGAACACCGGGGAGCTGTTTTTT
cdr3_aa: CASIRSANTGELFF

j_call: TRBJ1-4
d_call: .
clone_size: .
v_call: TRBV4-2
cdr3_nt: TGTGCCAGCAGCCAAGGACTAGCGGGAGATGGTTCGAATGAAAAACTGTTTTTT
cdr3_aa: CASSQGLAGDGSNEKLFF

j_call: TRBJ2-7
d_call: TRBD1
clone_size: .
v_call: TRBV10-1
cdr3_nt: TGCGCCAGCAGTGCTGGGACAGCCGCCTACGAGCAGTACTTC
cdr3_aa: CASSAGTAAYEQYF

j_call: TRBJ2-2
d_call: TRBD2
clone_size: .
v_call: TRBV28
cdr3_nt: TGTGCCAGCAGTTTCAGGGGTAGCGGGGTGAACACCGGGGAGCTGTTTTTT
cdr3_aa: CASSFRGSGVNTGELFF

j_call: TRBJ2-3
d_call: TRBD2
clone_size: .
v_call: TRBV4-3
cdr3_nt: TGCGCCAGCAGCCCCGGGGCGGGGGTTATACCAGATACGCAGTATTTT
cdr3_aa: CASSPGAGVIPDTQYF

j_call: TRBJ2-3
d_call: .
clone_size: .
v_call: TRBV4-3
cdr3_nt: TGCGCCAGCAGCCAAGAATTCAGGGGCAGCACAGATACGCAGTATTTT
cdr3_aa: CASSQEFRGSTDTQYF

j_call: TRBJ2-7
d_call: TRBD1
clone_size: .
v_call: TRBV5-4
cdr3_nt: TGTGCCAGCAGCTTGGGGGGACAGGGGCCCTACGAGCAGTACTTC
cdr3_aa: CASSLGGQGPYEQYF

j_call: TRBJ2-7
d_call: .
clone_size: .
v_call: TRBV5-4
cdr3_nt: TGTGCCAGCAGCTTGACAGACCCCTACGAGCAGTACTTC
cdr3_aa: CASSLTDPYEQYF

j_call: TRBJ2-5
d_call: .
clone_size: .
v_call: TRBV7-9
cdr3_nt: TGTGCCAGCAGCTTAGGAACAGGGCCCCAAGAGACCCAGTACTTC
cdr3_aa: CASSLGTGPQETQYF

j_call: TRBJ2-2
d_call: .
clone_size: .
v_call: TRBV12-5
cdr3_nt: TGTGCTAGTGGTTTGGTAATAGGCGGGAACGCCGGGGAGCTGTTTTTT
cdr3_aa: CASGLVIGGNAGELFF

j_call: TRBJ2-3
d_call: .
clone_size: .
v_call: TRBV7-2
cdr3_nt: TGTGCCAGCAGCCGGGGAGCCACTCGGACAGATACGCAGTATTTT
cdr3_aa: CASSRGATRTDTQYF

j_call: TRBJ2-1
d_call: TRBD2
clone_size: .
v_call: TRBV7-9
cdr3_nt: TGTGCCAGCAGCTTACGAAGCGGGAGGGCCCTTAATGAGCAGTTCTTC
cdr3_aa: CASSLRSGRALNEQFF

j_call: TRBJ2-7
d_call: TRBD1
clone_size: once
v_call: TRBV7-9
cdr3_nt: TGTGCCAGCAGCCGGACACAGGGGGCATCCTACGAGCAGTACTTC
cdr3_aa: CASSRTQGASYEQYF

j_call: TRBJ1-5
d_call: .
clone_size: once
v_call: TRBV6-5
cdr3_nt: TGTGCCAGCAGCCGCAGCGAGAATCAGCCCCAGCATTTT
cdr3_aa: CASSRSENQPQHF

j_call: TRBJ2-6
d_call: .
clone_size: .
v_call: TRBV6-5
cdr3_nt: TGTGCCAGCAGTTACGCCACTCACTCTGGGGCCAACGTCCTGACTTTC
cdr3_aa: CASSYATHSGANVLTF

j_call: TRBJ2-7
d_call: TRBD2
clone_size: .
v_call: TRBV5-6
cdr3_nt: TGTGCCAGCAGCCGACTAGCGGGACTAATGCCCTACGAGCAGTACTTC
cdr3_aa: CASSRLAGLMPYEQYF

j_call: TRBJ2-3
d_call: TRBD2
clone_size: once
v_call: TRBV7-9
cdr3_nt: TGTGCCAGCAGCCCATGGACTAGCGGGAGGGCCGGAAAGACAGATACGCAGTATTTT
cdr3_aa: CASSPWTSGRAGKTDTQYF

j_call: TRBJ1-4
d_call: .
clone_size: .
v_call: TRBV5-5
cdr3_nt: TGTGCCAGCAGCTTTTTTCTGGGCCCTGGTAATGAAAAACTGTTTTTT
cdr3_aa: CASSFFLGPGNEKLFF

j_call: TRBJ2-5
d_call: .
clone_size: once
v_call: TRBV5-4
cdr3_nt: TGTGCCAGCAGCTTGGTTGACAGCCAAGAGACCCAGTACTTC
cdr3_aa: CASSLVDSQETQYF

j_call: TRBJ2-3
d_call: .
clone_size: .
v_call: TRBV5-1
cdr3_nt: TGCGCCAGCAGCTTGGTAAGCGGTGCAACAGATACGCAGTATTTT
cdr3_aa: CASSLVSGATDTQYF

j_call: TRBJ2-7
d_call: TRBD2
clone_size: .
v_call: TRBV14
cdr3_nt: TGTGCCAGCAGCCAAGAGGTGTGGGTAGCGGGGCAAGTCTACGAGCAGTACTTC
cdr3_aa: CASSQEVWVAGQVYEQYF

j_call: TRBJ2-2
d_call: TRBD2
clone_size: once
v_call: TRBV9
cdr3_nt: TGTGCCAGCAGCGTAGCGGAAAAGGGAGGGATAGGCACCGGGGAGCTGTTTTTT
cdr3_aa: CASSVAEKGGIGTGELFF

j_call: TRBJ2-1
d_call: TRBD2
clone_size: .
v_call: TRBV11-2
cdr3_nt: TGTGCCAGCAGGGGACTCTCAGCGGGAACAAGCTACAATGAGCAGTTCTTC
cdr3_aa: CASRGLSAGTSYNEQFF

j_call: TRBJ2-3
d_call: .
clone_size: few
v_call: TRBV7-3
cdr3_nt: TGTGCCAGCAGCTTAACAGCCCCTGGGAGCAACACAGATACGCAGTATTTT
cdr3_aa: CASSLTAPGSNTDTQYF

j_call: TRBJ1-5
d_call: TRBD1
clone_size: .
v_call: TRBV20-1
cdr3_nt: TGCAGTGCTAGTAAGGGACAGTGGCTCAATCAGCCCCAGCATTTT
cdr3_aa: CSASKGQWLNQPQHF

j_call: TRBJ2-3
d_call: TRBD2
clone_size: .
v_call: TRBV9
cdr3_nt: TGTGCCAGCAGCGAACGACTAGCGGGCACAGATACGCAGTATTTT
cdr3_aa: CASSERLAGTDTQYF

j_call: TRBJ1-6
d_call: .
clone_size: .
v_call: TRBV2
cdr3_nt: TGTGCCAGCAGTGTCAGGGGAATAGAGAATTCACCCCTCCACTTT
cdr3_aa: CASSVRGIENSPLHF

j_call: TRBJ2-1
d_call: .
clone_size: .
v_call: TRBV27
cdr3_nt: TGTGCCAGCAGTTTATCAGCAGGATCGCCCGGCAATGAGCAGTTCTTC
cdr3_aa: CASSLSAGSPGNEQFF

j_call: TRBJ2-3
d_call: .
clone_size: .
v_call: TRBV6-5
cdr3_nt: TGTGCCAGCAGTATAAACAGCATCACAGATACGCAGTATTTT
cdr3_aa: CASSINSITDTQYF

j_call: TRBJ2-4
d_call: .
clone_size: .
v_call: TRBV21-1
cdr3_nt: TGTGCCAGCAGCAAAGATGGGACTAGCGGGAGGGCCGCGAGGTCAGCCAAAAACATTCAGTACTTC
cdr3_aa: CASSKDGTSGRAARSAKNIQYF

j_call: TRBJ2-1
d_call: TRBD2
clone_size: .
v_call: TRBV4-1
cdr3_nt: TGCGCCAGCAGCCAAACTCGGACTCCTAAGCGGGGGAATGAGCAGTTCTTC
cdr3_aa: CASSQTRTPKRGNEQFF

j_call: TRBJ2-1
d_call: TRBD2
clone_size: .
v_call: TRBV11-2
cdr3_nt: TGTGCCAGCAGCCCTAGCGGGAGGGGTTTCGATGAGCAGTTCTTC
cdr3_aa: CASSPSGRGFDEQFF

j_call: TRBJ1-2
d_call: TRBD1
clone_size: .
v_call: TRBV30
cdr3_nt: TGTGCCTGGACAGGGGGGAACTATGGCTACACCTTC
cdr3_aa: CAWTGGNYGYTF

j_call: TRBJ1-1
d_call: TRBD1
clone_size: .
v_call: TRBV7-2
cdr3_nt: TGTGCCAGCAGCTCGGGTTCAGTGGACAGGGGCAGGTACACTGAAGCTTTCTTT
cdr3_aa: CASSSGSVDRGRYTEAFF

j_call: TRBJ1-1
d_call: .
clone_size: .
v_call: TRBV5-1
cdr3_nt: TGCGCCAGCAGCTCAGACACTGAAGCTTTCTTT
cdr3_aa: CASSSDTEAFF

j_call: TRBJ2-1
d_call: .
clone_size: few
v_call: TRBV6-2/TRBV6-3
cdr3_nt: TGTGCCAGCAGCCTATCCCTCACCGGTGAGCAGTTCTTC
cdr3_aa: CASSLSLTGEQFF

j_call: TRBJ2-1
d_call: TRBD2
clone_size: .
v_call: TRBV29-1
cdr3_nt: TGCAGCGTTGATAGCGGGGTATACAATGAGCAGTTCTTC
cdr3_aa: CSVDSGVYNEQFF

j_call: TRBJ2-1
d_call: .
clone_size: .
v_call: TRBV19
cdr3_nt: TGTGCCAGTAGTCCCCCGGGGGCGCGGGAGTGGTACAATGAGCAGTTCTTC
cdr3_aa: CASSPPGAREWYNEQFF

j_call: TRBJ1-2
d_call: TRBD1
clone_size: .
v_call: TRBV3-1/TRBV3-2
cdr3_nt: TGTGCCAGCAGTCCCGGGACAGGAACCTATGGCTACACCTTC
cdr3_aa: CASSPGTGTYGYTF

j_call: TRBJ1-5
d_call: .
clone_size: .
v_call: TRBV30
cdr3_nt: TGTGCCTGGAGTCGGACGACGGAGGGTCAGCCCCAGCATTTT
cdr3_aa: CAWSRTTEGQPQHF

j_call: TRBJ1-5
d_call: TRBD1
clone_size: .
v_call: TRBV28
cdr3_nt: TGTGCCAGCAGTAGGGACAGGACCCAGCTTTTAGGACAGCATTTT
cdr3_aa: CASSRDRTQLLGQHF

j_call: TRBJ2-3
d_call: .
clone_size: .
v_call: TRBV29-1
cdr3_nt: TGCAGCGTTGAGACTAGGACTGAACGCACAGATACGCAGTATTTT
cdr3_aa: CSVETRTERTDTQYF

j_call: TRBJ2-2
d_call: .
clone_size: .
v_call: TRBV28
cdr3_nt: TGTGCCAGCAGTTTACGACTCGGTCGAGGGCCCGGGGAGCTGTTTTTT
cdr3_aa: CASSLRLGRGPGELFF